This TCR beta chain was sequenced for a study of response to subunit inactivated influenza vaccine. TCRdb reprocessed the RT-PCR reads via MiXCR and lists one record per CDR3 protein. The table has roughly 620,000 distinct CDR3 sequences, 10% to 12% seen once; the top ten hold 8% to 13%. Between the trimmed V and J ends, which lost 5 bases and 3 bases, there was a span of 16 bases. CDR1 LGHNA and CDR2 YSLEER come from the germline V gene. This CDR3 region has 16 residues. These data are also associated with another study on T cells expressing NK-cell markers. That paper notes: Template switching by 5'RACE with UMIs generated the TCR beta cDNA.

This sequence joins TRBV4-3 and TRBJ2-2; possibly TRBD2 for D (5 bases). The receptor's source is a man between 45 and 60 years old who received an inactivated influenza vaccine. This sample comprised PBMCs from blood, obtained on the day of vaccination. Here the CDR3 reads CASSYVRATYTGELFF. The DNA for the CDR3 is TGCGCCAGCAGCTACGTGCGGGCTACTTACACCGGGGAGCTGTTTTTT.